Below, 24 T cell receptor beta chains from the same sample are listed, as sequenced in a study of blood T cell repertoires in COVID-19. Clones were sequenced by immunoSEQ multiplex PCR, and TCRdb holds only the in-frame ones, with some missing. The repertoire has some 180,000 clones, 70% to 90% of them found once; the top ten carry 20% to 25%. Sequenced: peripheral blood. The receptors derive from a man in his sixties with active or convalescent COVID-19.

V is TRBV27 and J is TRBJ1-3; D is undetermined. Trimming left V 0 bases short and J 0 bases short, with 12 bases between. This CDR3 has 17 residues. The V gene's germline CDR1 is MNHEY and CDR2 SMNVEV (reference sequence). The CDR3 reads CASSLSPRLSSGNTIYF. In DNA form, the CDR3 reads TGTGCCAGCAGTTTATCGCCCCGACTGAGCTCTGGAAACACCATATATTTT.

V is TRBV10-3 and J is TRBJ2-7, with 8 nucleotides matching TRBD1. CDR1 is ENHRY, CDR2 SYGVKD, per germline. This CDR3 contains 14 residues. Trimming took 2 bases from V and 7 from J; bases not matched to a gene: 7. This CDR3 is CAISETDRGQEQYF. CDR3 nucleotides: TGTGCCATCAGTGAGACCGACAGGGGCCAGGAGCAGTACTTC.

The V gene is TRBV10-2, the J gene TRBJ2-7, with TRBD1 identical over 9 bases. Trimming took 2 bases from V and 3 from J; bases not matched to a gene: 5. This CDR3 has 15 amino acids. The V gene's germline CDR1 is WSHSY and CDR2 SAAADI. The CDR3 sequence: CASSEGGTGLYEQYF. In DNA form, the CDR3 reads TGCGCCAGCAGTGAGGGTGGGACAGGGCTCTACGAGCAGTACTTC.

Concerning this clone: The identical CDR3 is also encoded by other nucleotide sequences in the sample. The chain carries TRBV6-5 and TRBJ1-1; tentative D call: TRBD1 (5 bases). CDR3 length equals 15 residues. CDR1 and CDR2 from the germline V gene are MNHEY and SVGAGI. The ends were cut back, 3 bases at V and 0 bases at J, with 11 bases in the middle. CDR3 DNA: TGTGCCAGCAGTTATTCAACAGGCCTGAACACTGAAGCTTTCTTT. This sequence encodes CASSYSTGLNTEAFF.

CDR3 residues: CATSDTLAGDEQFF. DNA of the CDR3: TGTGCCACCAGTGATACACTAGCGGGGGATGAGCAGTTCTTC. The V call is TRBV24-1, the J call TRBJ2-1; 11 positions match TRBD2. J was trimmed by 8 bases and V by 3 bases; bases with no gene match: 2. The germline gives CDR1 KGHDR, CDR2 SFDVKD. The CDR3 is made up of 14 amino acids.

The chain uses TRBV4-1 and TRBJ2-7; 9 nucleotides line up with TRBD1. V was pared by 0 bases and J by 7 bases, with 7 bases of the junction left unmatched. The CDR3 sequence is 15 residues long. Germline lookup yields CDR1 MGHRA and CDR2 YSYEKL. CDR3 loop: CASSQDDRGEGEQYF. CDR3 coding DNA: TGCGCCAGCAGCCAAGATGACAGGGGGGAGGGGGAGCAGTACTTC.

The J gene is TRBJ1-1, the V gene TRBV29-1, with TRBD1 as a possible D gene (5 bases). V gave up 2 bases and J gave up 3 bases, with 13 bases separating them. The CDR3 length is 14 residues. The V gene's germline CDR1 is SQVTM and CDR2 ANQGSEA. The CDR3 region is CSVEFRARDTEAFF. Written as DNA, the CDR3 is TGCAGCGTTGAATTCAGGGCCAGGGACACTGAAGCTTTCTTT.

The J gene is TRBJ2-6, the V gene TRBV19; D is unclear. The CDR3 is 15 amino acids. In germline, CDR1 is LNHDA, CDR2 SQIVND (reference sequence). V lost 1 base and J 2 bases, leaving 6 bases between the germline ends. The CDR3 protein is CASSIAAAGANVLTF. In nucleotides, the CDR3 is TGTGCCAGTAGTATAGCCGCGGCTGGGGCCAACGTCCTGACTTTC.

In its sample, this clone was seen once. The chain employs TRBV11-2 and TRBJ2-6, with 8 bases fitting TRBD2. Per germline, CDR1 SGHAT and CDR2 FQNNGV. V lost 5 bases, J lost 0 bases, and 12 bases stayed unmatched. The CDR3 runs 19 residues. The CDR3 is CASSHPRGGAGSGANVLTF. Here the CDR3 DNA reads TGTGCCAGCAGCCACCCCCGGGGGGGGGCCGGCTCTGGGGCCAACGTCCTGACTTTC.

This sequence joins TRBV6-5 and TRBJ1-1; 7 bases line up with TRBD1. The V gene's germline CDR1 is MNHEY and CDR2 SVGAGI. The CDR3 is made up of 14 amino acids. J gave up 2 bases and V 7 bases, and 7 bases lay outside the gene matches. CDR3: CASIPGTANTEAFF. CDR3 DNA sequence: TGTGCCAGCATCCCAGGGACAGCAAACACTGAAGCTTTCTTT.

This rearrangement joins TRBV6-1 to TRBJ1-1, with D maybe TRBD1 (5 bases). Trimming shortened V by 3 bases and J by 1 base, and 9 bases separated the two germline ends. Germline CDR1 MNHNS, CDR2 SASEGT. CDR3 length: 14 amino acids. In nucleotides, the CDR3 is TGTGCCAGCAGTGACGGGGGGTCGAACACTGAAGCTTTCTTT. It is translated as CASSDGGSNTEAFF.

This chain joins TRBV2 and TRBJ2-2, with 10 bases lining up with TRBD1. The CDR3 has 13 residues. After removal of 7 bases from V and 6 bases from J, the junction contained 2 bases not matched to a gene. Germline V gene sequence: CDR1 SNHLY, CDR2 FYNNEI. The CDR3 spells CASTGQGSGELFF. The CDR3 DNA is TGTGCCAGCACGGGACAGGGGTCCGGGGAGCTGTTTTTT.

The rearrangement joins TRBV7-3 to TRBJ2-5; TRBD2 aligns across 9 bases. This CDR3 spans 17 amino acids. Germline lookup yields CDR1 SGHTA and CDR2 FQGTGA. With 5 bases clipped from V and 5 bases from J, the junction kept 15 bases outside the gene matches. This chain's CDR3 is CASSPLAGPGVAETQYF. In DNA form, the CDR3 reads TGTGCCAGCAGCCCTCTAGCGGGGCCTGGGGTGGCGGAGACCCAGTACTTC.

The CDR3 DNA is TGTGCCACCGGACTAGCGGGGGGGCCGTGGCAGTTCTTC. Its translation is CATGLAGGPWQFF. The rearrangement uses TRBV15 and TRBJ2-1; 15 bases agree with TRBD2. Germline lookup yields CDR1 LNHNV and CDR2 YYDKDF (reference sequence). The junction had 5 bases not matched to a gene; V was cut back by 8 bases and J by 12 bases. CDR3 length: 13 residues.

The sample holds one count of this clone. DNA for the CDR3: TGTGCCAGCAGCCCGGGACTAGCGGGACATATTTACAATGAGCAGTTCTTC. This sequence encodes CASSPGLAGHIYNEQFF. The V call is TRBV11-2, the J call TRBJ2-1, with TRBD2 identical over 13 bases. The CDR3 contains 17 residues. Germline V gives CDR1 SGHAT, CDR2 FQNNGV. Trimming took 5 bases from V and 4 from J; bases not matched to a gene: 8.

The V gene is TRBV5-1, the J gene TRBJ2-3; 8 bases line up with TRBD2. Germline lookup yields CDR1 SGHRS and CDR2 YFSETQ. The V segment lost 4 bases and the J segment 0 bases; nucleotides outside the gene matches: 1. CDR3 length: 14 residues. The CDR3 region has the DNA TGCGCCAGCAGCCGCGGGGGGAGCACAGATACGCAGTATTTT. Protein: CASSRGGSTDTQYF.

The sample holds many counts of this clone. The CDR3 DNA reads TGTGCCAGCAACCGGACTTCCAGCTCCTACGAGCAGTACTTC. It translates to CASNRTSSSYEQYF. This sequence joins TRBV9 and TRBJ2-7; perhaps TRBD2 as D (5 bases). The CDR3 sequence is 14 residues long. Germline-derived CDR1 and CDR2 are SGDLS and YYNGEE. The V and J ends lost 6 bases and 0 bases respectively, with 13 bases between them.

This CDR3 reads CASSFPTGDGGYTF. CDR3 in DNA: TGCGCCAGCAGCTTCCCGACAGGGGATGGTGGCTACACCTTC. The chain employs TRBV5-1 and TRBJ1-2, with 8 bases fitting TRBD1. The CDR3 covers 14 residues. Germline V lookup: CDR1 SGHRS, CDR2 YFSETQ. J gave up 7 bases and V 2 bases, and 7 bases lay outside the gene matches.

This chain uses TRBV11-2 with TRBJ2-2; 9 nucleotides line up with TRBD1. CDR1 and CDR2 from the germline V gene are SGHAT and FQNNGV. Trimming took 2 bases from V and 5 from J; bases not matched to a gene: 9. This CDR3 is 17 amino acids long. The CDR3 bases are TGTGCCAGCAGCTTAACCCTTGGACAGGGGACAACCGGGGAGCTGTTTTTT. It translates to CASSLTLGQGTTGELFF. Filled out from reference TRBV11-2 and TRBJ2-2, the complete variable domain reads EAGVAQSPRYKIIEKRQSVAFWCNPISGHATLYWYQQILGQGPKLLIQFQNNGVVDDSQLPKDRFSAERLKGVDSTLKIQPAKLEDSAVYLCASSLTLGQGTTGELFFGEGSRLTVL.

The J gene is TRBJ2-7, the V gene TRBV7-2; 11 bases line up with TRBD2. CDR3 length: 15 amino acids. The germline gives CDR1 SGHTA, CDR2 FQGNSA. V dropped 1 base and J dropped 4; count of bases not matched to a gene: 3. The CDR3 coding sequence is TGTGCCAGCAGCTTAGTGGGACTAGCGGTTTACGAGCAGTACTTC. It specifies CASSLVGLAVYEQYF.

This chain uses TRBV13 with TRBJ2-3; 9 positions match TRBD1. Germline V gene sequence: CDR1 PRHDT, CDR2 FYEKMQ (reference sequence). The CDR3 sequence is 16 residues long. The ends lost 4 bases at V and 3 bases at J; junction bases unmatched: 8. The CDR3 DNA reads TGTGCCAGCAGCTCCAAAACAGGGGGCCGAACAGATACGCAGTATTTT. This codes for CASSSKTGGRTDTQYF.

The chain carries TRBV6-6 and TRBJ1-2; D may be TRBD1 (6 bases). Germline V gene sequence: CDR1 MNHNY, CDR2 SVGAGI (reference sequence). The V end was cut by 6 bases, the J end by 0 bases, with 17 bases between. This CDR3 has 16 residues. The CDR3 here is CASSRPRDISNYGYTF. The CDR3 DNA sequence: TGTGCCAGCAGCCGACCCCGGGACATTTCTAACTATGGCTACACCTTC.

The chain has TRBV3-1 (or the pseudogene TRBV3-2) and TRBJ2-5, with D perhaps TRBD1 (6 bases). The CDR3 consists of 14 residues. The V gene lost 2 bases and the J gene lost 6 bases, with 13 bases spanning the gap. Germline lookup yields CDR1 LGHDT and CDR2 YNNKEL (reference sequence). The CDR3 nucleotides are TGTGCCAGCAGCCAAACAGGGATTGGGAAGACCCAGTACTTC. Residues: CASSQTGIGKTQYF.

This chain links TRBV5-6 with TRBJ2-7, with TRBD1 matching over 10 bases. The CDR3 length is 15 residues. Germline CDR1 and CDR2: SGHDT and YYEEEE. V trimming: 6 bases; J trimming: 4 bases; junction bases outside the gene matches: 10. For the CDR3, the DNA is TGTGCCAGCACCCCCCGGGACAGGGGTGTTTACGAGCAGTACTTC. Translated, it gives CASTPRDRGVYEQYF.